This T cell receptor (beta chain) was observed in a study of blood T cell repertoires in COVID-19. Study-wide background: Samples of COVID-19 (acute and convalescent) were obtained from the United States, Italy and Spain.

The protocol was immunoSEQ multiplex PCR, while the TCRdb copy is restricted to in-frame clones and leaves out a portion. The table shows roughly 360,000 clones, with 70% to 90% occurring only once. This CDR3 is built from 17 residues. V lost 0 bases and J lost 4, with 19 bases in between. Per germline, CDR1 LGHNA and CDR2 YNFKEQ. The TCR was taken from a woman aged 25-40 years with acute COVID-19. This chain uses TRBV4-2 with TRBJ2-7, with D perhaps TRBD2 (6 bases). The source material was PBMCs or T cells enriched from blood (not recorded which). CDR3: CASSQDMGGGDIYEQYF. CDR3 coding DNA: TGTGCCAGCAGCCAAGATATGGGTGGCGGGGATATATACGAGCAGTACTTC.